These 18 T cell receptor beta chains were sequenced from one sample in a study of cytomegalovirus exposure and HLA in healthy donors. A multiplex PCR was run with 60 Vbeta primers and 13 Jbeta primers. Here immunoSEQ multiplex PCR was the method, and the copy in TCRdb shows in-frame clones only, minus some. Among 60,000 to 85,000 clones listed, under 80% were seen once. Input material: PBMCs. Receptors were obtained from a man in his forties in good health and CMV-seronegative.

The V gene is TRBV25-1, the J gene TRBJ1-2; D perhaps matches TRBD1 (5 bases). The CDR3 contains 13 residues. V was pared by 5 bases and J by 4 bases, with 11 bases between. Germline-derived CDR1 and CDR2 are MGHDK and SYGVNS. CDR3 protein: CASSSDTLYGYTF. The DNA for the CDR3 is TGTGCCAGCAGTTCGGACACCCTCTATGGCTACACCTTC.

V gene TRBV28 combines with J gene TRBJ1-2; 8 bases map to TRBD1. V lost 6 bases, J lost 8 bases, and 11 bases stayed unmatched. Germline V lookup: CDR1 MDHEN, CDR2 SYDVKM. CDR3 length: 14 amino acids. The CDR3 loop is CASSLGQGLGGYTF. CDR3 DNA sequence: TGTGCCAGCAGCCTCGGACAGGGATTAGGGGGCTACACCTTC.

The chain employs TRBV5-6 and TRBJ1-1; unclear D gene. Deletions cut 0 bases from V and 1 base from J, with 7 bases between. CDR3 length equals 14 residues. In germline, CDR1 is SGHDT, CDR2 YYEEEE. The CDR3 DNA is TGTGCCAGCAGCTTGGAGCTTTGGAACACTGAAGCTTTCTTT. Translated, it gives CASSLELWNTEAFF.

This rearrangement joins TRBV18 to TRBJ2-1, with D possibly TRBD1 on 5 matching bases. Germline lookup yields CDR1 KGHSH and CDR2 LQKENI. This CDR3 has 14 amino acids. Trimming stripped 3 bases from V and 7 bases from J, with 13 bases between. In nucleotides, the CDR3 is TGTGCCAGCTCACCCCCTCAGGGAAGGAATGAGCAGTTCTTC. This gives the protein CASSPPQGRNEQFF.

This chain joins TRBV4-1 and TRBJ1-2; D is possibly TRBD1 (6 bases). Deletions cut 4 bases from V and 4 bases from J, with 22 bases between. CDR1 MGHRA and CDR2 YSYEKL come from the germline V gene. The CDR3 is 17 amino acids. In DNA form, the CDR3 reads TGCGCCAGCAGCCGGGGGGGGCGGGGGATCCTCGGCTATGGCTACACCTTC. Its protein is CASSRGGRGILGYGYTF.

This chain uses TRBV5-6 with TRBJ2-7; D may be TRBD2 (5 bases). From germline, CDR1 is SGHDT and CDR2 YYEEEE. V shed 4 bases and J shed 9 bases, with 17 bases lying between them. The CDR3 sequence is 13 residues long. The CDR3 loop is CASSRTSSPRQYF. DNA for the CDR3: TGTGCCAGCAGCAGGACTTCCTCCCCGCGGCAGTACTTC.

The chain has TRBV6-6 and TRBJ1-2; 10 bases agree with TRBD1. Germline V gene lookup returns CDR1 MNHNY and CDR2 SVGAGI (reference sequence). CDR3 length equals 15 residues. Trimming took 5 bases from V and 1 from J; bases not matched to a gene: 4. The CDR3 protein is CASSRTGGSNYGYTF. The CDR3 coding sequence is TGTGCCAGCAGTAGGACAGGGGGAAGTAACTATGGCTACACCTTC.

J is TRBJ2-3 and V is TRBV19, with a possible D match to TRBD1 (6 bases). From germline, CDR1 is LNHDA and CDR2 SQIVND (reference sequence). Between the trimmed V and J ends, which lost 7 bases and 3 bases, there was a span of 14 bases. The CDR3 runs to 14 residues. DNA for the CDR3: TGTGCCAGTAAACAGGGAACACTGACAGATACGCAGTATTTT. Its translation is CASKQGTLTDTQYF.

This chain joins TRBV15 and TRBJ2-7; 7 nucleotides line up with TRBD1. V was pared by 3 bases and J by 1 base, with 3 bases of the junction left unmatched. Looked up from germline, CDR1 is LNHNV and CDR2 is YYDKDF (reference sequence). This CDR3 region has 14 residues. The CDR3 is CATSRTGNSYEQYF. As DNA, the CDR3 is TGTGCCACCAGCAGGACAGGGAATTCCTACGAGCAGTACTTC.

The chain links TRBV5-1 to TRBJ1-1, with 10 bases identical to TRBD1. J lost 1 base, V lost 3 bases, and 6 bases had no gene match. Per germline, CDR1 SGHRS and CDR2 YFSETQ. This CDR3 region has 16 residues. CDR3: CASSSTGGRGNTEAFF. CDR3 in DNA: TGCGCCAGCAGCTCGACAGGGGGCCGGGGGAACACTGAAGCTTTCTTT. The complete variable domain, with remaining parts taken from reference TRBV5-1 and TRBJ1-1, reads KAGVTQTPRYLIKTRGQQVTLSCSPISGHRSVSWYQQTPGQGLQFLFEYFSETQRNKGNFPGRFSGRQFSNSRSEMNVSTLELGDSALYLCASSSTGGRGNTEAFFGQGTRLTVV.

This clone was recorded only once. This chain joins TRBV28 and TRBJ1-2, with 8 bases lining up with TRBD1. CDR3 length: 14 amino acids. Germline values: CDR1 MDHEN, CDR2 SYDVKM. V lost 5 bases to trimming and J lost 4 bases; unmatched junction nucleotides: 6. CDR3 nucleotide sequence: TGTGCCAGCAGTCCCGGACAGGGAACCTATGGCTACACCTTC. It specifies CASSPGQGTYGYTF.

The gene calls are TRBV10-3 and TRBJ2-7; D gene uncertain. The CDR3 has 11 amino acids. Germline CDR1 and CDR2: ENHRY and SYGVKD. Trimming took 0 bases from V and 5 from J, leaving 2 bases between them. The CDR3 sequence is CAISESDEQYF. The CDR3, as DNA: TGTGCCATCAGTGAGTCCGACGAGCAGTACTTC.

CDR3 residues: CASSLWSRSTDTQYF. The CDR3 DNA is TGTGCCAGCAGCTTATGGTCGCGGAGCACAGATACGCAGTATTTT. The genes are TRBV11-2 and TRBJ2-3; no clear D. CDR1 and CDR2 from the germline V gene are SGHAT and FQNNGV. Trimming left V 2 bases short and J 0 bases short, with 9 bases between. This CDR3 is built from 15 residues.

The chain joins TRBV10-2 to TRBJ2-7; TRBD2 aligns across 8 bases. CDR3 length: 13 residues. Germline V gene lookup returns CDR1 WSHSY and CDR2 SAAADI. Trimming removed 11 bases from V and 2 bases from J; junction bases left unmatched: 8. The CDR3 is CAGGGGPPYEQYF. The CDR3 DNA is TGCGCCGGAGGCGGGGGGCCCCCCTACGAGCAGTACTTC.

The CDR3 sequence: CASSIGGGTGRQETQYF. The CDR3 DNA reads TGTGCCAGTAGTATAGGGGGAGGGACAGGGAGGCAAGAGACCCAGTACTTC. This chain joins TRBV19 and TRBJ2-5, with 9 positions matching TRBD1. Per germline, CDR1 LNHDA and CDR2 SQIVND (reference sequence). This CDR3 is 17 amino acids long. Germline trimming cut 1 base from V and 2 bases from J; bases unmatched to any gene: 8.

The chain couples TRBV28 to TRBJ1-4; 7 bases map to TRBD1. Germline values: CDR1 MDHEN, CDR2 SYDVKM. The CDR3 has 14 residues. V lost 4 bases, J lost 8 bases, and 7 bases stayed unmatched. CDR3 nucleotide sequence: TGTGCCAGCAGTTCCGGACAGGAGGGGGAAAAACTGTTTTTT. Protein: CASSSGQEGEKLFF.

DNA for the CDR3: TGTGCCAGCACCCGACTGCGCGGGTACCACAATGAGCAGTTCTTC. Amino acid sequence: CASTRLRGYHNEQFF. V is TRBV28 and J is TRBJ2-1; perhaps TRBD2 as D (5 bases). Trimming stripped 7 bases from V and 5 bases from J, with 18 bases between. Germline V gives CDR1 MDHEN, CDR2 SYDVKM. The CDR3 has 15 residues. Filled out from reference TRBV28 and TRBJ2-1, the complete variable domain reads DVKVTQSSRYLVKRTGEKVFLECVQDMDHENMFWYRQDPGLGLRLIYFSYDVKMKEKGDIPEGYSVSREKKERFSLILESASTNQTSMYLCASTRLRGYHNEQFFGPGTRLTVL.

This sequence joins TRBV30 and TRBJ2-1; 8 nucleotides match TRBD2. This CDR3 contains 21 residues. V was pared by 0 bases and J by 0 bases, with 19 bases of the junction left unmatched. CDR1 GTSNPN and CDR2 SVGIG come from the germline V gene (reference sequence). This CDR3 reads CAWSVRSLLAGTSDSYNEQFF. The CDR3 DNA sequence: TGTGCCTGGAGTGTAAGGTCGTTGTTAGCGGGAACCTCAGACTCCTACAATGAGCAGTTCTTC.